This T cell receptor (beta chain) appears in the sequencing data of a study of T cell responses to AZD1222 COVID-19 vaccine. Study results and limitations: Across spike, vaccine-associated CD4 TCRs were found, dominant at 160-218 and 743-854. Donor demographics were predominantly white British with a female majority; clonal diversity may be underestimated.

Of note for this clone: The antigen remains undetermined.

J was trimmed by 2 bases and V by 0 bases; bases with no gene match: 7. CDR3 length: 17 residues. The germline V gene encodes CDR1 SGHRS and CDR2 YFSETQ. Sequencing used immunoSEQ multiplex PCR; TCRdb keeps in-frame clones, though not all of them. The sample holds approximately 110,000 clones, around 93% seen once. The sequences come from peripheral blood, collected on day 0 of AZD1222 vaccination. The sequence came from an adult in good health. The V gene is TRBV5-1, the J gene TRBJ2-3, with 9 bases fitting TRBD2. CDR3 in amino acids: CASSLVSRGGPTDTQYF. CDR3 bases: TGCGCCAGCAGCTTGGTGTCGCGGGGGGGACCCACAGATACGCAGTATTTT.